This is a list of T cell receptor beta chains from one sample in a study of cytomegalovirus exposure and HLA in healthy donors. Here immunoSEQ multiplex PCR was the method, and the copy in TCRdb shows in-frame clones only, minus some. The sample shows tens of thousands of clones, approximately 93% of them seen only once. Sequenced: PBMCs. The receptor set was obtained from a young man in good health and CMV-seronegative. CDR3s include the opening cysteine and the closing phenylalanine or tryptophan. The order of the fields is J gene, V gene, clone size, D gene, CDR3 DNA, CDR3 protein. A D gene is named only where the DNA matches it firmly. Rows give clone size only sometimes, using once, few, many, or a class for an expanded clone.

J gene: TRBJ2-1; V gene: TRBV30; clone size: once; D gene: TRBD1; CDR3 DNA: TGTGCCTGGAGTGTACAGGGGAGAAAGGGGTATGAGCAGTTCTTC; CDR3 protein: CAWSVQGRKGYEQFF
J gene: TRBJ2-7; V gene: TRBV7-2; clone size: .; D gene: TRBD2; CDR3 DNA: TGTGCCAGCAGCTTAGCGGGAGCGGGAGGGGCCCCCTACGAGCAGTACTTC; CDR3 protein: CASSLAGAGGAPYEQYF
J gene: TRBJ1-1; V gene: TRBV18; clone size: .; D gene: .; CDR3 DNA: TGTGCCAGCTCACCCTTCCCCGGGACACCGAAGTCTGAAGCTTTCTTT; CDR3 protein: CASSPFPGTPKSEAFF
J gene: TRBJ1-1; V gene: TRBV23-1; clone size: few; D gene: TRBD1; CDR3 DNA: TGCGCCAGCAGTCGGGAGGACAGGGAGAACACTGAAGCTTTCTTT; CDR3 protein: CASSREDRENTEAFF
J gene: TRBJ1-2; V gene: TRBV2; clone size: .; D gene: TRBD1; CDR3 DNA: TGTGCCAGCAGTGGGGATTCAGGGACAGGGTTTAATGGCTACACCTTC; CDR3 protein: CASSGDSGTGFNGYTF
J gene: TRBJ1-2; V gene: TRBV7-8; clone size: .; D gene: .; CDR3 DNA: TGTGCCAGCAGCTTATCGGCCGGGATCTGGGGCTACACCTTC; CDR3 protein: CASSLSAGIWGYTF
J gene: TRBJ1-3; V gene: TRBV5-1; clone size: .; D gene: TRBD1; CDR3 DNA: TGCGCCAGCAGCCGTTCAACAGGGGTAGAAGGCGGAAACACCATATATTTT; CDR3 protein: CASSRSTGVEGGNTIYF
J gene: TRBJ1-1; V gene: TRBV9; clone size: once; D gene: .; CDR3 DNA: TGTGCCAGCAGCGTAGGTATCGTCGGGAACACTGAAGCTTTCTTT; CDR3 protein: CASSVGIVGNTEAFF
J gene: TRBJ1-1; V gene: TRBV12-5; clone size: .; D gene: TRBD1; CDR3 DNA: TGTGCTAGTGGTTCCCGTACAGGGGACACTGAAGCTTTCTTT; CDR3 protein: CASGSRTGDTEAFF
J gene: TRBJ1-5; V gene: TRBV2; clone size: .; D gene: TRBD1; CDR3 DNA: TGTGCCAGCAGTGAGCCGGGGACAGGCAGCAATCAGCCCCAGCATTTT; CDR3 protein: CASSEPGTGSNQPQHF
J gene: TRBJ1-1; V gene: TRBV28; clone size: .; D gene: TRBD1; CDR3 DNA: TGTGCCAGCAGCACTCCCGGGACAGGGGATGGGGAAGCTTTCTTT; CDR3 protein: CASSTPGTGDGEAFF
J gene: TRBJ1-2; V gene: TRBV7-2; clone size: .; D gene: TRBD1; CDR3 DNA: TGTGCCAGCAGAAGAGCGGGGAACAGGGGGCGCATTGACTATGGCTACACCTTC; CDR3 protein: CASRRAGNRGRIDYGYTF
J gene: TRBJ1-2; V gene: TRBV6-5; clone size: .; D gene: TRBD1; CDR3 DNA: TGTGCCAGCAGTTACTCCGCGGGACAGGGGGCTGATCGCTACACCTTC; CDR3 protein: CASSYSAGQGADRYTF